This entry features one T cell receptor (beta chain) sequence. It has no known antigen specificity. No clone much larger than this one lies a single base away; base qualities are absent. The entry originates in a study of Ad26.COV2.S vaccination and SARS-CoV-2 variants (dated by TCRdb to the early 2020s). General notes on the study: Vaccine-arm donors were drawn from COV1001, a multicentre, randomized, double-blind, placebo-controlled phase I-IIa trial of Ad26.COV2.S in healthy adults. A total of approximately 32 samples were included in the TCR-sequenced set, comprising around 19 Ad26.COV2.S vaccine recipients, 5 placebo recipients and 8 SARS-CoV-2 convalescent individuals. Trial participants were randomized into five groups of five, in which low-dose or high-dose Ad26.COV2.S was given once or twice, or placebo was given on both occasions. Throughout the experiments and outcome assessment, investigators stayed blinded to trial group allocation. Dosing of Ad26.COV2.S was intramuscular, at either 5x10^10 or 1x10^11 viral particles, delivered as one shot or as two shots spaced 56 days apart. Sequencing of the TCRbeta repertoire served to evaluate the specificity and breadth of SARS-CoV-2-reactive T cell receptors following Ad26.COV2.S vaccination. Overall study outcomes, separate from this receptor: Vaccine and placebo recipients had comparable non-spike TCR breadth, which fits with the vaccine containing only spike. The study was not powered to compare responses between vaccine doses or regimens. Higher spike-specific TCR breadth was observed in Ad26.COV2.S recipients than in placebo recipients (P = 0.0014). The authors noted that total T cell responses may have been underestimated by the TCR breadth and depth analyses. After vaccination, substantial breadth of spike-specific CD8+ and CD4+ T cell responses was reported.

Including cysteine and phenylalanine, the CDR3 has 15 amino acids. Kept here is only the CDR3 DNA, which spans 45 bases and is read in frame from base 1. CDR1 and CDR2 (SGHNT, YYREEE) derive from the germline V gene (reference sequence). At the junction V is shortened by 0 bases and J by 5 bases, with 13 bases in between. The label giving this sample's treatment or condition can be read as: some 20 received Ad26.COV2.S at low or high dose, single or two shots; about five received placebo; per-sample allocation not given. For vaccine and placebo recipients, the sequenced repertoires came from samples collected on day 63 after the first injection. In Cohort 1b, 25 or so adults aged 18-55 years were enrolled at a single site in Boston, USA, between 29 July and 7 August 2020. Ad26.COV2.S consisted of a replication-incompetent adenovirus type 26 vector by which a prefusion-stabilized SARS-CoV-2 spike protein from the original Wuhan strain was expressed.

The immunoSEQ Assay was the method used to sequence TCRbeta CDR3 regions. After extraction, genomic DNA underwent amplification by bias-controlled multiplex PCR, followed by high-throughput sequencing. The paper's data handling went like this. To quantify the absolute abundance of every unique TCRbeta CDR3 region, sequences were collapsed and filtered. T cell fraction was estimated by normalizing TCRbeta template counts to usable DNA, with usable DNA measured through amplification of reference genes found in all nucleated cells. Repertoire TCRs were annotated as SARS-CoV-2-specific when V gene, CDR3 amino acid sequence and J gene were exactly matched to a known reactive TCR set. The reference SARS-CoV-2 TCR set was obtained from MIRA and was filtered for enrichment in COVID-19-positive ImmuneCODE repertoires, whereby public or cross-reactive TCRs were removed. Drawing on the MIRA antigens, annotated TCRs were analysed further at the level of specific ORF or position within ORF. Depth was the summed frequency of annotated unique rearrangements, while breadth was defined as annotated unique rearrangements over total unique productive rearrangements. TCR breadth was compared between groups using two-sided Wilcoxon rank-sum tests. Held by TCRdb, this immuneACCESS table contains in-frame sequences only and omits some clones. Under half of the omission traces to an unresolved V gene where checked; the cause of the rest is unknown. V and J calls and clone size are copied from that table; D and trimming were computed from the DNA. Present in this sample are hundreds of thousands of clones, around 89% of which were seen just once. Together, the top ten hold 6.4% of the sample.

The chain couples TRBV5-4 to TRBJ2-3; D gene: possibly TRBD2, on 5 matching bases. The TCR sequence derives from a person aged 18-65 years who received the Ad26.COV2.S COVID-19 vaccine or a placebo. Material: peripheral blood, obtained in a trial of Ad26.COV2.S vaccine versus placebo. The bases read TGTGCCAGCAGCTTGGGCACGGGAAATGGAGATACGCAGTATTTT. It specifies CASSLGTGNGDTQYF. This CDR3, with the reference TRBV5-4 and TRBJ2-3 proteins standing in past its ends, gives the full variable domain ETGVTQSPTHLIKTRGQQVTLRCSSQSGHNTVSWYQQALGQGPQFIFQYYREEENGRGNFPPRFSGLQFPNYSSELNVNALELDDSALYLCASSLGTGNGDTQYFGPGTRLTVL.